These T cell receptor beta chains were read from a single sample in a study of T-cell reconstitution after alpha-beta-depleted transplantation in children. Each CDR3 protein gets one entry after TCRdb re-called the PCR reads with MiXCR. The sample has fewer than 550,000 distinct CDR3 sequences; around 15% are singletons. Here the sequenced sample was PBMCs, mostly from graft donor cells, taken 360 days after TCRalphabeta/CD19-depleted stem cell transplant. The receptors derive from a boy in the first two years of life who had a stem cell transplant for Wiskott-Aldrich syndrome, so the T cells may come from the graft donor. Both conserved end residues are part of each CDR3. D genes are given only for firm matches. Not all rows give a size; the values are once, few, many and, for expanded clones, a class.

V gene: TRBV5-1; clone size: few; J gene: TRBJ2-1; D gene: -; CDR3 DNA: TGCGCCAGCAGCTTGGTGCTAACCGGGAGCTCCTACAATGAGCAGTTCTTC; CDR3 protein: CASSLVLTGSSYNEQFF
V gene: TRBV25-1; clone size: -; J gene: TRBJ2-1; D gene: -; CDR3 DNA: TGTGCCAGCAGTGAGACTTTTAGAGGCAATGAGCAGTTCTTC; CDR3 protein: CASSETFRGNEQFF
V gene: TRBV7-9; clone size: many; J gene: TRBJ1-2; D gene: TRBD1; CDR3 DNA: TGTGCCAGCAGCCCAGGGGGACGCGAGGGCTACACCTTC; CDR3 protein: CASSPGGREGYTF
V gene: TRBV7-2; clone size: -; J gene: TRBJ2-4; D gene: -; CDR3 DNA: TGTGCCAGCAGCTTATCTCGGCAAAACATTCAGTACTTC; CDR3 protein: CASSLSRQNIQYF
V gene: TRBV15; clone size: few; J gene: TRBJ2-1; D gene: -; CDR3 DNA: TGTGCCACCAGCAGAGACCTGGGCCCTAGGGGCAATGAGCAGTTCTTC; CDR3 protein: CATSRDLGPRGNEQFF
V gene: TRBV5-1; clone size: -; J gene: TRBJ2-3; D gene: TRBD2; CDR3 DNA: TGCGCCAGCAGGAGACCGGGACTAGCGGGAGTTGGAAAAGATACGCAGTATTTT; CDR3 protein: CASRRPGLAGVGKDTQYF
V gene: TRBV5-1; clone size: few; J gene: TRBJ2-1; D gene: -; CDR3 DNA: TGCGCCAGCAGCTTCGGACAGTACAATGAGCAGTTCTTC; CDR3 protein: CASSFGQYNEQFF
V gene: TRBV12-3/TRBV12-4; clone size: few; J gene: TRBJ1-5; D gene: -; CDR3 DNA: TGTGCCAGCAGTTTCGTCCTGTCGCAGCCCCAGCATTTT; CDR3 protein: CASSFVLSQPQHF
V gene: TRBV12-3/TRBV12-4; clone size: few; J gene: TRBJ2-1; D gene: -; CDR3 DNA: TGTGCCAGCAGGTCGGGGTCTCCTAGGTCCTACAATGAGCAGTTCTTC; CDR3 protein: CASRSGSPRSYNEQFF
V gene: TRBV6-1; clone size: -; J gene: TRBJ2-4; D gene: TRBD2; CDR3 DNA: TGTGCCAGCAGTGCCCTAACTAGCGGAGGCTTAGCCAAAAACATTCAGTACTTC; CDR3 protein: CASSALTSGGLAKNIQYF
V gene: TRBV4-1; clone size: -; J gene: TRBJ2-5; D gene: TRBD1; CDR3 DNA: TGCGCCAGCAGCCTTCGACAGGGGACCCGAGAGACCCAGTACTTC; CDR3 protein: CASSLRQGTRETQYF
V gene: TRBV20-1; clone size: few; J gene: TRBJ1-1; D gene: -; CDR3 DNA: TGCAGTGCTAGAGGCCGTAGACAGCGGAACACTGAAGCTTTCTTT; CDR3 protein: CSARGRRQRNTEAFF
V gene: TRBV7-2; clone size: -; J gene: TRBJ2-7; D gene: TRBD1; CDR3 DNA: TGTGCCAGCAGTTATGCGCGGGGGACAGGGACATCCTACGAGCAGTACTTC; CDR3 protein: CASSYARGTGTSYEQYF
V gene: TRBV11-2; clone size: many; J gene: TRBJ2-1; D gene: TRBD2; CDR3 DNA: TGTGCCAGCAGCTTCTCGGGTAGCGGGGGAGTTATACCCAATGAGCAGTTCTTC; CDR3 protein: CASSFSGSGGVIPNEQFF
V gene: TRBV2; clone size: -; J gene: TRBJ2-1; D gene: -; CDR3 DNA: TGTGCCAGCAACCACCGGGACGGCTACAATGAGCAGTTCTTC; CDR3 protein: CASNHRDGYNEQFF
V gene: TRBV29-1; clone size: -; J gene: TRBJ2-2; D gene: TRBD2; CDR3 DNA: TGCAGCGTTGCGAAGCGGGACTACACCGGGGAGCTGTTTTTT; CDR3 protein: CSVAKRDYTGELFF
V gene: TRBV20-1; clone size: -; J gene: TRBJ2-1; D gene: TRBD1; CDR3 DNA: TGCAGTGCTAGCATTTCAGGGGGCAAGGTGTACAATGAGCAGTTCTTC; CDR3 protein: CSASISGGKVYNEQFF
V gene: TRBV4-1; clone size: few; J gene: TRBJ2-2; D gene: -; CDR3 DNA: TGCGCCAGCAGCAAGGAGAGGGAGGACACCGGGGAGCTGTTTTTT; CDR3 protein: CASSKEREDTGELFF
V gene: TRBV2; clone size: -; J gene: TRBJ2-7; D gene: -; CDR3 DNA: TGTGCCAGCAGTGAGAGGCTCGTGAGCTCCTACGAGCAGTACTTC; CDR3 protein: CASSERLVSSYEQYF
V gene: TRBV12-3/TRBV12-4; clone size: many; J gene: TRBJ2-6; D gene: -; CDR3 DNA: TGTGCCAGCAGTTTAGTCTTTGGGGCCAACGTCCTGACTTTC; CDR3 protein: CASSLVFGANVLTF
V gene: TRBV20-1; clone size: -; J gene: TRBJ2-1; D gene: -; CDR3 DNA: TGCAGTGCTACCCATGTCAGAGGACTACTTCTCGATGAGCAGTTCTTC; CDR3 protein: CSATHVRGLLLDEQFF
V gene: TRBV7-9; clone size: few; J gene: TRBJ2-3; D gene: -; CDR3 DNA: TGTGCCAGCAGCTTACCGGGAGTCACAGATACGCAGTATTTT; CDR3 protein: CASSLPGVTDTQYF
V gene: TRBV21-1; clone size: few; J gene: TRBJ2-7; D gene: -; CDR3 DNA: TGTGCCAGCAGCGCCTCCCGGGACTCCTACGAGCAGTACTTC; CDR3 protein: CASSASRDSYEQYF
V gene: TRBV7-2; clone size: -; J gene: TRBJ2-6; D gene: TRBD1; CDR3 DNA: TGTGCCAGCAGCTTAGCAGCGACAGGGTTTTCTGGGGCCAACGTCCTGACTTTC; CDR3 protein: CASSLAATGFSGANVLTF
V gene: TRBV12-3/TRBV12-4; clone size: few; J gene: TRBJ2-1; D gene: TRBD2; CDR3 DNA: TGTGCCAGCAGAGAAAGCGGGAGGGGTAATGAGCAGTTCTTC; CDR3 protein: CASRESGRGNEQFF
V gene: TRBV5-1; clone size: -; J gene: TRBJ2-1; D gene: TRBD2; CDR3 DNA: TGCGCCAGCAGCTTGAGCCTAGCGGGGGCCTCCTACAATGAGCAGTTCTTC; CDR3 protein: CASSLSLAGASYNEQFF
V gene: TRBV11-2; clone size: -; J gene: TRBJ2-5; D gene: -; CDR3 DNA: TGTGCCAGCAGCGCCTCAACAGGGTTGGAGACCCAGTACTTC; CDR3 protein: CASSASTGLETQYF
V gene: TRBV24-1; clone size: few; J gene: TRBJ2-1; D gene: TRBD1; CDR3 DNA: TGTGCCACCAGTGACCCCGGACAGGCGATCCCCAATGAGCAGTTCTTC; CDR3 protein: CATSDPGQAIPNEQFF
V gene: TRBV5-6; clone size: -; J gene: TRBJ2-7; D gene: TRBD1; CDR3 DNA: TGTGCCAGCAGCTTGGTGGGACAGACAAACCATTACGAGCAGTACTTC; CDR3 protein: CASSLVGQTNHYEQYF
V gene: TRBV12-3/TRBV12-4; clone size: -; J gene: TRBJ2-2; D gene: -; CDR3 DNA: TGTGCCAGCAGTTTAATGAAAGGAACCGGGGAGCTGTTTTTT; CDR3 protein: CASSLMKGTGELFF
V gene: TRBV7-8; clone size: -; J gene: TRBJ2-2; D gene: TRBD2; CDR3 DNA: TGTGCCAGCAGCCCCATGGGACTAGCGTACACCGGGGAGCTGTTTTTT; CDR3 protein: CASSPMGLAYTGELFF
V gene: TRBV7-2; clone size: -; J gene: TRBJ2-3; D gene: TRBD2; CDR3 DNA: TGTGCCAGCAGCTTAGCGTGGGGTAGCGGGAGGGATACGCAGTATTTT; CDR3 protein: CASSLAWGSGRDTQYF
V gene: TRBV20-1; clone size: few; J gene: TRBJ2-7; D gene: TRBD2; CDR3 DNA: TGCAGTGCTAGTACCCTAGCGGATTCCTACGAGCAGTACTTC; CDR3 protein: CSASTLADSYEQYF
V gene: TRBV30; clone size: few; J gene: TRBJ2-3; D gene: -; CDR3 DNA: TGTGCCTGGAGTGTACGAGGGGTCCTCCTTAGCACAGATACGCAGTATTTT; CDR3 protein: CAWSVRGVLLSTDTQYF
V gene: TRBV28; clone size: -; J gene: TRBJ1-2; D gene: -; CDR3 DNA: TGTGCCAGCAGTTTGGGCAAGGACATCTATGGCTACACCTTC; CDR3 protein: CASSLGKDIYGYTF
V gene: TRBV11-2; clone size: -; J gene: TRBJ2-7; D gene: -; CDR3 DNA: TGTGCCAGCAGCTCGGTCCGTTCCCCTTACGAGCAGTACTTC; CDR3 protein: CASSSVRSPYEQYF
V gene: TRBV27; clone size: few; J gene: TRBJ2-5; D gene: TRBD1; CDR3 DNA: TGTGCCAGCAGTTTATCGGGGACAGGGGCCTGGGGTGAGACCCAGTACTTC; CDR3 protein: CASSLSGTGAWGETQYF
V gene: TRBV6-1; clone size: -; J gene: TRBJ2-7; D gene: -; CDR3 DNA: TGTGCCAGCAGTGCCCCGTCCAGGGCCTACGAGCAGTACTTC; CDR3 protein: CASSAPSRAYEQYF
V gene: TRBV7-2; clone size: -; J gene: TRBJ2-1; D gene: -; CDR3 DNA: TGTGCCAGCAGCTTCAGCGGGTATGAGCAGTTCTTC; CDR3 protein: CASSFSGYEQFF
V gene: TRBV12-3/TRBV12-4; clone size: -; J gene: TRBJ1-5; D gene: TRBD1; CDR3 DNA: TGTGCCAGCACCTCGCTTGGGACAGGGTATCGACAGCCCCAGCATTTT; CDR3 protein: CASTSLGTGYRQPQHF
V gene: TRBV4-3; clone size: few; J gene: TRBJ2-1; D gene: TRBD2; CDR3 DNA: TGCGCCAGCAGCCAAGATGGGGGACTAGCGGACTACCTCCTGGGCAATGAGCAGTTCTTC; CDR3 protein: CASSQDGGLADYLLGNEQFF
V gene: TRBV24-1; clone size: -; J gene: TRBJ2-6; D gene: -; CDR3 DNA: TGTGCCACCAGTACAGGGAACTCTGGGGCCAACGTCCTGACTTTC; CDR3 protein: CATSTGNSGANVLTF
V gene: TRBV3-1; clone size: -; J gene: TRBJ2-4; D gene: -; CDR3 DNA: TGTGCCAGCAGCCAACGACGGAGAGCCAAAAACATTCAGTACTTC; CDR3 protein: CASSQRRRAKNIQYF